This T cell receptor beta chain was profiled in a study of CD8+CD57+ T cells in acquired aplastic anemia. Study summary: Quantities of DNA derived from sorted CD4+ and CD8+ cells averaged around 3 ug. Study-wide points: Between patients and controls, CD8+ Simpson's diversity did not vary significantly. Roughly 28 was the count of CD8+ CDR3 sequences that patients shared with controls.

Researchers used genomic DNA as the template to profile TCR beta VDJ and CDR3. In TCRdb, the reads were re-called with MiXCR into one record per CDR3 protein. The repertoire holds 180,000 or so distinct CDR3 sequences, with roughly three fifths as singletons. Sequencing involved patients with CD8+CD57+ cell expansion previously shown by flow cytometry. Everyone among the patients had severe acquired aplastic anemia. In germline, CDR1 is SNHLY, CDR2 FYNNEI. V shed 3 bases, J shed 5 bases, and the junction held 4 bases outside the gene matches. The CDR3 loop spans 15 amino acids. About this clonotype itself: The antigen is unknown.

The receptor comes from a human donor with aplastic anemia. The V gene is TRBV2, the J gene TRBJ2-5, with TRBD1 matching 12 bases. Sequences were obtained from sorted CD4+, CD8+, or CD8+CD57+ T cells (not recorded which) from PBMCs. CDR3 amino acids: CASSEGQGAGETQYF. DNA of the CDR3: TGTGCCAGCAGTGAGGGACAGGGGGCGGGGGAGACCCAGTACTTC.